One T cell receptor (beta chain) is described in this entry. Its specific antigen is unknown. Base qualities were left out, and no much larger clone turns up one base away. To sequence the TCRbeta CDR3 region, genomic DNA was isolated from the sorted cells. TCRbeta CDR3 regions were sequenced using the immunoSEQ Assay. This is the immuneACCESS table as TCRdb keeps it, with only in-frame sequences that have V and J called. A part of the clones is gone; compared with another copy, unresolved V genes explain less than half, and the rest is unexplained. This sample has 30,000 to 40,000 clones in its table, and 65% to 80% of those were observed once. The ten largest clonotypes hold approximately 11% of the sample. This entry belongs to a study of OX40 agonist ivuxolimab in advanced cancers. General notes on the study: Ivuxolimab was a fully human IgG2 agonistic monoclonal antibody targeting the costimulatory receptor OX40 (CD134). Intravenous ivuxolimab was administered to patients every 2 weeks at six dose levels: 0.01, 0.1, 0.3, 1.5, 3 and 10 mg/kg. Of the 50 to 55 dose-escalation patients, hepatocellular carcinoma was present in 19, melanoma in some 15, renal cell carcinoma in 9 and head and neck cancer in 9. In the dose-escalation cohort, roughly 80% of patients were male, and the mean age was roughly 60 years, with a range of roughly 23 to 85. Prior anti-PD-1, anti-PD-L1 or anti-CTLA-4 therapy was permitted, and checkpoint inhibitors had been received by less than 45% of dose-escalation patients. Partial responses occurred in three dose-escalation patients, of whom one had hepatocellular carcinoma and two had cutaneous melanoma. The purpose of peripheral TCRbeta sequencing was to test whether ivuxolimab changed TCR sequence diversity and led to clonal T-cell expansion. The paper describes the monotherapy dose-escalation part (N of about 50 patients) of the phase I trial of ivuxolimab.

Measured from the cysteine to the phenylalanine, the CDR3 is 17 residues long. Only the CDR3 DNA is retained, 51 bases long and in frame from the first base. V is pared back by 4 bases and J by 0 bases, with 16 bases lying between the germline termini. As encoded in the germline V gene, CDR1 is KGHSY while CDR2 is FQNENV. What the work shows at the level of the full study, not this receptor alone: Antigen specificity was not determined for the clonally expanded peripheral T cells. In the 0.1-3.0 mg/kg groups, partial responders were among the patients with the lowest normalized peripheral clonal expansion, particularly in CD8+ T cells. At doses from 0.1 to 3.0 mg/kg, clonal expansion was seen in both CD4+ and CD8+ blood T cells between baseline and week 6. On average, CD8+ T cells showed more expanded clones than CD4+ T cells after ivuxolimab. Low levels of normalized T-cell clonal expansion were also seen in some nonresponding patients.

The trial excluded patients who had a history of autoimmune disease or who were on systemic immunosuppression. Peripheral blood for TCR sequencing was collected from all dose cohorts at baseline, on cycle 4 day 1, and on cycle 7 day 1. The samples were taken from a phase I, first-in-human, multicenter, open-label dose-escalation trial of ivuxolimab. The trial enrolled adults with locally advanced or metastatic head and neck squamous cell, hepatocellular, melanoma or renal cell carcinoma. Before TCR sequencing, CD4+ T cells and CD8+ T cells were sorted from peripheral blood as separate populations. The specimen was CD4+ or CD8+ T cells sorted from blood, collected in a trial of the OX40 agonist ivuxolimab. The V and J genes are TRBV16 and TRBJ1-5; possibly the D gene is TRBD1, per 6 matching bases. The receptor's source is an adult with an advanced solid tumor such as melanoma, head and neck, liver or kidney cancer. This receptor carries the CDR3 CASSLRGTTGSNQPQHF. The nucleotides read TGTGCCAGCAGCCTTCGGGGAACGACAGGTAGCAATCAGCCCCAGCATTTT.